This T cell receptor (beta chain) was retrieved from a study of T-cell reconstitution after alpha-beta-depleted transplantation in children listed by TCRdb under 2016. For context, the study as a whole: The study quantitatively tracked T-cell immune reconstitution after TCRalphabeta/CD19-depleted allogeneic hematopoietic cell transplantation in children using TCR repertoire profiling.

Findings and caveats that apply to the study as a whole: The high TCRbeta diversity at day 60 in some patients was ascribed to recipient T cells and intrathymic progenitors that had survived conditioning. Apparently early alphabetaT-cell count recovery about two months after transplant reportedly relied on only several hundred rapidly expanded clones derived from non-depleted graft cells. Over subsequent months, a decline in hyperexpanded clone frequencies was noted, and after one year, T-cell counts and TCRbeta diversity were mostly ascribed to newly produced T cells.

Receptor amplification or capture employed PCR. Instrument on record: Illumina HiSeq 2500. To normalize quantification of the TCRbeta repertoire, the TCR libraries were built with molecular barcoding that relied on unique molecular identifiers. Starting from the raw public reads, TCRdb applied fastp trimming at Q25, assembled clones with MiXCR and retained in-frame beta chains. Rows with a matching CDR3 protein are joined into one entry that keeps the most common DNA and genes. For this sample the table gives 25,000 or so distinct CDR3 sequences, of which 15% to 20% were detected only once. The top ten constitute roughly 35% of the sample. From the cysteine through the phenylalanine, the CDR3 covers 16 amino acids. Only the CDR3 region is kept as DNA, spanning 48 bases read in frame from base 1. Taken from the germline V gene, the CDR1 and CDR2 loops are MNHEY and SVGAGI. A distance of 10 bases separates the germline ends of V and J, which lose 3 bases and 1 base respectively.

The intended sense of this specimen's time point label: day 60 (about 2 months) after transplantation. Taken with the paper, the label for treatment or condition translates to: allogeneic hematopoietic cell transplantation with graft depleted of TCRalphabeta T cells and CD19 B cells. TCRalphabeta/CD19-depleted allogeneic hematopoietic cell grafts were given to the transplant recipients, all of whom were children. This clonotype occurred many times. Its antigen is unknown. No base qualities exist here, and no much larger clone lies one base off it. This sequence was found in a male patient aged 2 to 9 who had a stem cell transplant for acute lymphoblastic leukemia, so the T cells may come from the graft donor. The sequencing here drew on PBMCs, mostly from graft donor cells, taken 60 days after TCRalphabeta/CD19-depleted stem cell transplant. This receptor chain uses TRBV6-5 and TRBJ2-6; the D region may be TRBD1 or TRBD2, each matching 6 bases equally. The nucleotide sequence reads TGTGCCAGCAGTTATTCGGGGGCTTCTGGGGCCAACGTCCTGACTTTC. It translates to CASSYSGASGANVLTF.